This T cell receptor (beta chain) originates from a study of sequential checkpoint blockade in melanoma. Noted treatment: randomized to nivolumab then ipilimumab (arm A) or the reverse (arm B). Method: immunoSEQ multiplex PCR; TCRdb's copy keeps in-frame clones and lacks some. This sample has 3,400 or so clones, with more than 15% found just once. The length of the CDR3 is 15 residues. Germline loops: CDR1 MDHEN, CDR2 SYDVKM. V lost 4 bases to trimming and J lost 0 bases, with 10 bases between them. This clone is medium-sized (0.01 to 0.1%) within its sample. The clonotype originates from a human donor with melanoma. The sample in question was tumor tissue (inferred from file names), obtained from a patient given nivolumab and ipilimumab in sequence. The chain links TRBV28 to TRBJ1-3; D gene unclear. The CDR3 loop is CASSSGRVSGNTIYF. The CDR3, as DNA: TGTGCCAGCAGTTCCGGTAGAGTCTCTGGAAACACCATATATTTT.